The TCR beta chain under discussion was sequenced for a study of blood T cells in healthy people across ages. Study-wide points: Diversity of TCR beta per million T cells declined in a roughly linear way with age.

Germline V gives CDR1 SGHTA, CDR2 FQGNSA. CDR3 length: 15 residues. Next came a second PCR, run for roughly 7 to 12 cycles, which used a sample-barcoded 5' primer along with a J-beta primer mix. TCRdb fed the 5' RACE reads into MiXCR, producing one record per CDR3 protein. The sample lists over 750,000 distinct CDR3 sequences; 20% to 25% were seen once. A remark on this clonotype: Its antigen is undetermined.

This sample was shared with a second study, whose subject was T cells of mothers and their children. That work adds: Random nucleotides (2-4) and sample barcodes were added by the M1S primer used in the second PCR.

This chain joins TRBV7-2 and TRBJ2-5, with 9 bases aligning to TRBD2. The J call may be wrong; the DNA end is better matched by TRBJ2-1. This sequence originates from a boy aged 10-17 years in good health. The source material was blood. In nucleotides, the CDR3 is TGTGCCAGCAGCTTATTTGCGGGGGGGGACAATGAGCAGTTCTTC. This encodes CASSLFAGGDNEQFF.